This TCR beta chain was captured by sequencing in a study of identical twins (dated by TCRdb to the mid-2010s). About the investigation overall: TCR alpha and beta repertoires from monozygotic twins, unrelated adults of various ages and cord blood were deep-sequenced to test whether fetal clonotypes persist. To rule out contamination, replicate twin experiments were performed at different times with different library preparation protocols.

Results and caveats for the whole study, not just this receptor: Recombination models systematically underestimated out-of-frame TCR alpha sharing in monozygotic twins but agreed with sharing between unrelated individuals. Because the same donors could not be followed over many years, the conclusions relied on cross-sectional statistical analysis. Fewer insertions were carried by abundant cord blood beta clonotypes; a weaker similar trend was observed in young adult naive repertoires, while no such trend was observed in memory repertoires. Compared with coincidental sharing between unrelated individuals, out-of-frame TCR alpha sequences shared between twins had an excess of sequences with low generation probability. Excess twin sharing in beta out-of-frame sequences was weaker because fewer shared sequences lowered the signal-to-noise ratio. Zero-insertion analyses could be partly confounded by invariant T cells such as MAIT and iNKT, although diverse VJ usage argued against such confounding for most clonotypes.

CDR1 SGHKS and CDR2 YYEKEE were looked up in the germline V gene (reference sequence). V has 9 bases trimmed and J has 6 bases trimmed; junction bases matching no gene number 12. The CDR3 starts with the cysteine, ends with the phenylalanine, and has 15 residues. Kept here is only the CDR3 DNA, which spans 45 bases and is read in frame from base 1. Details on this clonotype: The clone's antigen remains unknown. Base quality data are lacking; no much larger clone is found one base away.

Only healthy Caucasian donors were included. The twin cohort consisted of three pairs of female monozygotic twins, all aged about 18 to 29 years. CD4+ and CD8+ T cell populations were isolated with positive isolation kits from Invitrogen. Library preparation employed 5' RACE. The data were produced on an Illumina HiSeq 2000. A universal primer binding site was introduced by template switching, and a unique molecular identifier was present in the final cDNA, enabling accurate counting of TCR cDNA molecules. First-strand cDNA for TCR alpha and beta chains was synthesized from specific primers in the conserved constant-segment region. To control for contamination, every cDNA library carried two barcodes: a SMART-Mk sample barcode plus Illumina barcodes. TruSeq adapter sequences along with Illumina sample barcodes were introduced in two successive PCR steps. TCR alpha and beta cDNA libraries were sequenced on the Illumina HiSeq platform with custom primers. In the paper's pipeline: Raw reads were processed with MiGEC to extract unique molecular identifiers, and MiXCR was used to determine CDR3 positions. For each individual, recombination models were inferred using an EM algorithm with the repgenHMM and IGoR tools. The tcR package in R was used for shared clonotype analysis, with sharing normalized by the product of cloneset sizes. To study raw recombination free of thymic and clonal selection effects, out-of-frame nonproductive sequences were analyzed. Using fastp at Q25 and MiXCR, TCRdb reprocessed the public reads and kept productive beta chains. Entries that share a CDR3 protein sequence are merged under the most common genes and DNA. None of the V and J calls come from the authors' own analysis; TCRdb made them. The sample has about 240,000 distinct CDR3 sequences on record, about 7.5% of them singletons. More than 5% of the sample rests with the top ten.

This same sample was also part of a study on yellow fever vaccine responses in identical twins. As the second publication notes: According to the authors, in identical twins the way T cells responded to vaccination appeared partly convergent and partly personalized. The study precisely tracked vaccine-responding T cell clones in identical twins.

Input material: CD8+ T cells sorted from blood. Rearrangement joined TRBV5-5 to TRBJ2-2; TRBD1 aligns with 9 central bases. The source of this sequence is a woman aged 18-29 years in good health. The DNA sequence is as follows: TGTGCCACCAACCCTCGGACAGGGGCGCCCGGGGAGCTGTTTTTT. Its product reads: CATNPRTGAPGELFF.